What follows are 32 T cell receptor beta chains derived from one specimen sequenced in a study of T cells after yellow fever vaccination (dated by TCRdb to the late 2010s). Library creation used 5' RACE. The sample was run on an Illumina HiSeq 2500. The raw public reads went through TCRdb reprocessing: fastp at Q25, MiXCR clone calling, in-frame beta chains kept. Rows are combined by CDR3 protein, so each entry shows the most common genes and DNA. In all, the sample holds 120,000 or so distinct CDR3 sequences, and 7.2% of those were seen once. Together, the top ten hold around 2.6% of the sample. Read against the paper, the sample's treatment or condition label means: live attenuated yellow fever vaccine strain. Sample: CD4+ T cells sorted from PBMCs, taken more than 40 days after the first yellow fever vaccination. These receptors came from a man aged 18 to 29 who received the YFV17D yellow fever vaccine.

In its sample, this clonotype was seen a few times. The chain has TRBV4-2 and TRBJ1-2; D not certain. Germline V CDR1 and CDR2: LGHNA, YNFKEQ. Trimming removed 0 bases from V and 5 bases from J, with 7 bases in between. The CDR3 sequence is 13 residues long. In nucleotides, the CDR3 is TGTGCCAGCAGCCAAGACAGCGCATATGGCTACACCTTC. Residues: CASSQDSAYGYTF.

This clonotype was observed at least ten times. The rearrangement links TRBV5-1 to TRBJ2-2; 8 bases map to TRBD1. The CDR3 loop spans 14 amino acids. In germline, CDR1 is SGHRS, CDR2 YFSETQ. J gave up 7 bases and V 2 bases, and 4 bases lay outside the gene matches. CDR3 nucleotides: TGCGCCAGCAGCTTAGGACAGGGCGGCGGGGAGCTGTTTTTT. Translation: CASSLGQGGGELFF.

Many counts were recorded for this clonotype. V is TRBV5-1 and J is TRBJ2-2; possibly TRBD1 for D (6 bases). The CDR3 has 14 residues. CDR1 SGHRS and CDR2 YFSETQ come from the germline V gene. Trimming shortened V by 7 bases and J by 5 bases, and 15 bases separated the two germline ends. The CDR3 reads CASSTGQQTGELFF. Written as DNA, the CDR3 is TGCGCCAGCTCGACGGGACAACAGACCGGGGAGCTGTTTTTT. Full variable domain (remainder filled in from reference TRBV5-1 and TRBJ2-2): KAGVTQTPRYLIKTRGQQVTLSCSPISGHRSVSWYQQTPGQGLQFLFEYFSETQRNKGNFPGRFSGRQFSNSRSEMNVSTLELGDSALYLCASSTGQQTGELFFGEGSRLTVL.

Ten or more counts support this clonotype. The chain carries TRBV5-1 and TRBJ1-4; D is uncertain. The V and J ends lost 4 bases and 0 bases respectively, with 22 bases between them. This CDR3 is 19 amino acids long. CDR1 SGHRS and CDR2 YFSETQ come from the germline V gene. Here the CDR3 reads CASSPTGYGYRTTNEKLFF. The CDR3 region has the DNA TGCGCCAGCAGCCCAACTGGGTACGGCTACAGAACAACTAATGAAAAACTGTTTTTT.

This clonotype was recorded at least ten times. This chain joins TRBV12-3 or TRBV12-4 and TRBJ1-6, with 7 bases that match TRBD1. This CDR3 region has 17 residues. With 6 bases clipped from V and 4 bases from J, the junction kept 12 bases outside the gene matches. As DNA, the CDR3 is TGTGCCAGCAGCCCAACTAAGGACAGGCGATATAATTCACCCCTCCACTTT. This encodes CASSPTKDRRYNSPLHF.

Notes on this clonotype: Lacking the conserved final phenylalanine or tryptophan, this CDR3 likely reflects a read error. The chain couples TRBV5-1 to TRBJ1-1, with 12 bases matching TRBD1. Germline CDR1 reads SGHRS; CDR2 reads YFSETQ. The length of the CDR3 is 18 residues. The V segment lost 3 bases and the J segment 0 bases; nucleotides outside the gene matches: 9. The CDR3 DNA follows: TGCGCCAGCAGCTGGACCGGGACAGGGGGCGCGATGAACACTGAAGCTTTCCTT. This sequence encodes CASSWTGTGGAMNTEAFL.

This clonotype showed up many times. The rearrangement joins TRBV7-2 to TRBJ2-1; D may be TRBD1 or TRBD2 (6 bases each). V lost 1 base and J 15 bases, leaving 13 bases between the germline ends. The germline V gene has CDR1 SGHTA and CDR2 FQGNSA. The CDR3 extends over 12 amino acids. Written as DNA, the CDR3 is TGTGCCAGCAGCTTAGGTGGGGGGCCCTTGTTCTTC. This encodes CASSLGGGPLFF.

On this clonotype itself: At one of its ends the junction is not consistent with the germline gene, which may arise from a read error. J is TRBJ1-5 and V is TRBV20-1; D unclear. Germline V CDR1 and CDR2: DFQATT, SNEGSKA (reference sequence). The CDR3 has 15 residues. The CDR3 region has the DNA TGCTGTGCTAGTCCGGACCTTTGGGGCAATCAGCCCCAGCATTTT. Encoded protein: CCASPDLWGNQPQHF.

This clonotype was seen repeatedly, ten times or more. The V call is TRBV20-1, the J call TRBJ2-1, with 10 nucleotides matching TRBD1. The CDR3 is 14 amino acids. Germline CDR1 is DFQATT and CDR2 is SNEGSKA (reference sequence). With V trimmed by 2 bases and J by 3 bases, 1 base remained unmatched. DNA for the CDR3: TGCAGTGCTAGACGGACAGGGGGCTACAATGAGCAGTTCTTC. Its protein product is CSARRTGGYNEQFF.

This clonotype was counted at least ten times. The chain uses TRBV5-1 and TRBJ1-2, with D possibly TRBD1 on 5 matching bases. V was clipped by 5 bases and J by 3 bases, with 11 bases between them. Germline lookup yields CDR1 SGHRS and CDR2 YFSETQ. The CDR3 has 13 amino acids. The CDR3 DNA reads TGCGCCAGCAGACAGGAGGAGGACTATGGCTACACCTTC. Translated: CASRQEEDYGYTF.

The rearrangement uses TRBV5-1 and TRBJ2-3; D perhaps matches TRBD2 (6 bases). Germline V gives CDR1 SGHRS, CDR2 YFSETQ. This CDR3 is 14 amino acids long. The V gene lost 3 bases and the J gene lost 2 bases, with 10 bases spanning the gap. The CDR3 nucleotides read TGCGCCAGCAGCTGGGACTCTTTCACAGATACGCAGTATTTT. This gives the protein CASSWDSFTDTQYF.

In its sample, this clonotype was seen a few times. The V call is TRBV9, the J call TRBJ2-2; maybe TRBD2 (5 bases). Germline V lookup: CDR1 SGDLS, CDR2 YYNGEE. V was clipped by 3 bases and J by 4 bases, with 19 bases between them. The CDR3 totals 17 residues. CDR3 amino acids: CASSGIVASSVTGELFF. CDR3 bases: TGTGCCAGCAGCGGTATCGTGGCTAGCTCGGTCACCGGGGAGCTGTTTTTT. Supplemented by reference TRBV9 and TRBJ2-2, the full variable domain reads DSGVTQTPKHLITATGQRVTLRCSPRSGDLSVYWYQQSLDQGLQFLIQYYNGEERAKGNILERFSAQQFPDLHSELNLSSLELGDSALYFCASSGIVASSVTGELFFGEGSRLTVL.

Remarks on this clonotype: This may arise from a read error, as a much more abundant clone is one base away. The CDR3 spells CAISQPVAGLAKNIQYF. The CDR3 bases are TGCGCCATCAGCCAACCCGTAGCGGGGTTAGCCAAAAACATTCAGTACTTC. This chain links TRBV4-1 with TRBJ2-4, with TRBD2 matching 8 bases. The CDR3 is 17 amino acids. Germline V gives CDR1 MGHRA, CDR2 YSYEKL.

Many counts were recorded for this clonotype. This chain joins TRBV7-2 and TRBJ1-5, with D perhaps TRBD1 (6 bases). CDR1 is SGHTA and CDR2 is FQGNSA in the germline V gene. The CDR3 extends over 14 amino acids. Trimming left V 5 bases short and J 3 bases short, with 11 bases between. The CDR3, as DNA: TGTGCCAGCAGCGCCCAGGGGTTCAATCAGCCCCAGCATTTT. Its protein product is CASSAQGFNQPQHF.

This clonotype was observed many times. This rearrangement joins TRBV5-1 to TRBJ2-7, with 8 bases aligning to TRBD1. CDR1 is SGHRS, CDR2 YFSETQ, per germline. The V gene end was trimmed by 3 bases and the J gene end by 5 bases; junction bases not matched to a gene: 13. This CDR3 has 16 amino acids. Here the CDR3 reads CASSYTIGQGLDEQYF. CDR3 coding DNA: TGCGCCAGCAGCTACACTATCGGACAGGGCCTGGACGAGCAGTACTTC.

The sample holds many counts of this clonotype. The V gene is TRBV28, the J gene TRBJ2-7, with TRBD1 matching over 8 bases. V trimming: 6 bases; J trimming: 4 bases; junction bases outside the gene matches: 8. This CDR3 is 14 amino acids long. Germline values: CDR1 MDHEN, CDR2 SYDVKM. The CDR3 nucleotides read TGTGCCAGCAGCCCAGGGGGCTATTCTTACGAGCAGTACGTC. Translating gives CASSPGGYSYEQYV.

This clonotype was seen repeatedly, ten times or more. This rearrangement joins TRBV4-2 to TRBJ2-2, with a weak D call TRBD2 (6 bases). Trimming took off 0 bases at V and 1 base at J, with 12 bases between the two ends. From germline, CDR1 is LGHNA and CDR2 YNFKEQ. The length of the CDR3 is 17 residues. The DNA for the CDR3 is TGTGCCAGCAGCCAAGAGGGTGCGCGGGGGAACACCGGGGAGCTGTTTTTT. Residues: CASSQEGARGNTGELFF.

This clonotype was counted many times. The CDR3 loop reads CASSLSGRDGNTIYF. For the CDR3, the DNA is TGTGCCAGCAGCTTATCCGGCAGGGATGGAAACACCATATATTTT. The chain carries TRBV7-2 and TRBJ1-3; TRBD1 is a possible D gene (5 bases). CDR1 and CDR2 from the germline V gene are SGHTA and FQGNSA. The V gene lost 2 bases and the J gene lost 3 bases, with 11 bases spanning the gap. The CDR3 length is 15 residues.

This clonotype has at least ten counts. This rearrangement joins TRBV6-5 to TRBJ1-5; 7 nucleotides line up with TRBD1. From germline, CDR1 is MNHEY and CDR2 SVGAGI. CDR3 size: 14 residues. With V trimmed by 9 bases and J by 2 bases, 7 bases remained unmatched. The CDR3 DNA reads TGTGCCAGTCAGGGGGAGGTAGGCAATCAGCCCCAGCATTTT. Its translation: CASQGEVGNQPQHF.

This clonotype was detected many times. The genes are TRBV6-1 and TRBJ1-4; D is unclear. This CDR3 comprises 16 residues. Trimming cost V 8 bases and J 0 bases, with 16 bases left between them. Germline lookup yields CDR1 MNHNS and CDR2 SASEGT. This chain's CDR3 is CASHSNDGTTNEKLFF. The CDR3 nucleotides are TGTGCCAGCCATTCAAACGACGGCACAACTAATGAAAAACTGTTTTTT.

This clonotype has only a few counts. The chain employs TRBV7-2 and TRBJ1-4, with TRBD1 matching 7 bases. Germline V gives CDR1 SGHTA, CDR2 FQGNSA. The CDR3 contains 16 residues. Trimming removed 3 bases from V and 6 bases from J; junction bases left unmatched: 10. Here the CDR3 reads CASSLGMTGFDEKLFF. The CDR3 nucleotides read TGTGCCAGCAGCTTGGGCATGACAGGGTTCGATGAAAAACTGTTTTTT. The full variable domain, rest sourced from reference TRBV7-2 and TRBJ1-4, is GAGVSQSPSNKVTEKGKDVELRCDPISGHTALYWYRQSLGQGLEFLIYFQGNSAPDKSGLPSDRFSAERTGGSVSTLTIQRTQQEDSAVYLCASSLGMTGFDEKLFFGSGTQLSVL.

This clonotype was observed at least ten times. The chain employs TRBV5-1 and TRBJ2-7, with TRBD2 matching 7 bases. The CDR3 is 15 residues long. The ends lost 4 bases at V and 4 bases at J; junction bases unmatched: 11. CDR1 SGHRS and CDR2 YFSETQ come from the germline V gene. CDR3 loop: CASSPEGGSPYEQYF. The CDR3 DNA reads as TGCGCCAGCAGCCCCGAGGGAGGGTCACCGTACGAGCAGTACTTC. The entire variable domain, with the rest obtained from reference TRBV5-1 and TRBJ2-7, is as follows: KAGVTQTPRYLIKTRGQQVTLSCSPISGHRSVSWYQQTPGQGLQFLFEYFSETQRNKGNFPGRFSGRQFSNSRSEMNVSTLELGDSALYLCASSPEGGSPYEQYFGPGTRLTVT.

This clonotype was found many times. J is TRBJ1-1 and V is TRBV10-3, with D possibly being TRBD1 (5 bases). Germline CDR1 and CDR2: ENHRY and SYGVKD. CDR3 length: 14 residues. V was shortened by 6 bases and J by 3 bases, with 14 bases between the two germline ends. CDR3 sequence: CAIREPTDHTEAFF. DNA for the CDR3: TGTGCCATCAGGGAACCGACAGACCACACTGAAGCTTTCTTT.

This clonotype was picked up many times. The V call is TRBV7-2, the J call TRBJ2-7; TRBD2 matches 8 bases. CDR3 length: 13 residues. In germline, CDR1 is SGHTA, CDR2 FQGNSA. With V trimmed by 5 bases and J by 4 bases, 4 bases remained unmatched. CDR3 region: CASSPSSGYEQYV. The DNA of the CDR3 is TGTGCCAGCAGCCCGTCTAGCGGGTACGAGCAGTACGTC.

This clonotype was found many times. The CDR3 loop is CASSTGSSSGANVLTF. CDR3 in DNA: TGTGCCAGCAGTACAGGTTCTAGCTCTGGGGCCAACGTCCTGACTTTC. The rearrangement joins TRBV27 to TRBJ2-6; tentative D call: TRBD1 (5 bases). From germline, CDR1 is MNHEY and CDR2 SMNVEV (reference sequence). The CDR3 totals 16 residues. Trimming removed 5 bases from V and 0 bases from J, with 11 bases in between.

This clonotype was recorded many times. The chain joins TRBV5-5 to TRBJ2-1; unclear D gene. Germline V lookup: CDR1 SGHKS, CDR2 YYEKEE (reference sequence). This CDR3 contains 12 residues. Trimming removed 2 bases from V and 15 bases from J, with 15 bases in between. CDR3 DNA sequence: TGTGCCAGCAGCTTTGAGTTGGGGTCACGGTTCTTC. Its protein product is CASSFELGSRFF.

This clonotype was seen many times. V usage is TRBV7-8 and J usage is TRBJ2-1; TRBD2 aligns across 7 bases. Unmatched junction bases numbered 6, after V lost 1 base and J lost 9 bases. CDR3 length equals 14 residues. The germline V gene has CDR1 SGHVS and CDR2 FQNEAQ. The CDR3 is CASSLGGGMGEQFF. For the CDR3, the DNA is TGTGCCAGCAGCTTAGGGGGGGGGATGGGTGAGCAGTTCTTC.

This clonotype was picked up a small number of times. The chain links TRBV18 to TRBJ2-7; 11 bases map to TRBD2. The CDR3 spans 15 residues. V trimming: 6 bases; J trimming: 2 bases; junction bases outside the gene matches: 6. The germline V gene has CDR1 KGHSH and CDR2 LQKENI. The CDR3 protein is CASSPPGLAAYEQYF. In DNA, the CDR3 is TGTGCCAGCTCGCCCCCGGGACTAGCGGCCTACGAGCAGTACTTC.

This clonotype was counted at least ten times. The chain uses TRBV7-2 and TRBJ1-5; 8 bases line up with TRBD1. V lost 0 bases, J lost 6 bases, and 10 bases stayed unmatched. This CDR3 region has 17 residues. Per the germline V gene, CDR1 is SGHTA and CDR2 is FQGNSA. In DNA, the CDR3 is TGTGCCAGCAGCTTAGCGCCCGGACAGGGAGGGGGTCAGCCCCAGCATTTT. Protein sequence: CASSLAPGQGGGQPQHF.

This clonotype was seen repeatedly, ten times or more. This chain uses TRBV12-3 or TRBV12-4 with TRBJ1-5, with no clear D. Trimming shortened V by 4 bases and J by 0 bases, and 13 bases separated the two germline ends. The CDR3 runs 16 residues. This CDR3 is CASSSGPPSSNQPQHF. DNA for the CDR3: TGTGCCAGCAGTTCCGGACCCCCTTCTAGCAATCAGCCCCAGCATTTT.

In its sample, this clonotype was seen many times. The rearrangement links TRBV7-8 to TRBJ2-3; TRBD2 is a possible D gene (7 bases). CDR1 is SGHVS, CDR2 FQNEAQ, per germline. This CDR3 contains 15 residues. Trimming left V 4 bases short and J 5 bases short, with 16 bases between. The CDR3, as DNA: TGTGCCAGCAGCTCCGCCCCGGGGGGCCTAGATACGCAGTATTTT. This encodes CASSSAPGGLDTQYF.

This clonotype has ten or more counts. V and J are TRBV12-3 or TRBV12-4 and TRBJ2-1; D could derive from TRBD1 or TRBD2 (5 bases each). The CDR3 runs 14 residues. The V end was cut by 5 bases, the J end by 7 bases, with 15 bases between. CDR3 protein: CASSTGRGWNEQFF. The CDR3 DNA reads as TGTGCCAGCAGTACGGGACGAGGGTGGAATGAGCAGTTCTTC.